Described below is a single T cell receptor beta chain sequence and its context. The antigen it binds to is not known. An end of the junction differs from the germline gene, which may be a read error. The data derive from a study of CD8 T cells in Susac syndrome (dated by TCRdb to between 2019 and 2020). In the study overall: Among the sequenced Susac syndrome patients, six had clinically active disease and roughly 8 were in clinical remission. At blood withdrawal, Susac syndrome patients were therapy-naive, treated with corticosteroids (with IVIg additionally given to some), or treated with IVIg alone. Repertoire sequencing was used to test whether CD8+ T cell activation and differentiation in Susac syndrome was antigen driven.

High-throughput TCR beta sequencing profiled peripheral blood CD8+ and CD4+ T cells from healthy donors, Susac syndrome patients and multiple sclerosis patients. The Susac syndrome patients fulfilled recently defined diagnostic criteria for either definite or probable disease. Bulk CD8+ and CD4+ T cells were purified by magnetic negative isolation, whereas CD8+ TEMRA cells were enriched by FACS. Blood was collected in EDTA tubes and processed within 24 hours, with PBMCs isolated through density gradient centrifugation. PBMCs destined for TCR sequencing were cryopreserved in liquid nitrogen and later thawed in a 37 °C water bath. The sorted or isolated CD4+, CD8+ and CD8+ TEMRA cells had a purity of 90% or higher. Based on the germline V gene, the CDR1 and CDR2 sequences are SGHAT and FQNNGV. From the cysteine up to the phenylalanine, the CDR3 has a length of 14 residues. Of all the DNA, just the CDR3 is kept, 42 bases in frame from base 1.

RNA was extracted with the RNeasy kit and about 0.5 to 1 ug was reverse transcribed using random hexamers. TCR beta CDR3 regions were amplified with the immunoSEQ multiplex PCR assay covering 54 Vbeta and 13 Jbeta segments. PCR amplification bias was corrected using a synthetic template baseline for primer optimization and computational correction. Concerning the study's data processing: Reads were assigned to V, D and J genes according to IMGT and analyzed in immunoSEQ Analyzer, with only productive sequences retained. Clonality was calculated as one minus the Shannon entropy normalized by log2 of the number of productive unique sequences. For each patient and control, public and private clones were evaluated among the 100 most prevalent clones. Clones were defined as Susac-specific when absent from the healthy and MS cohorts, from about 1,100 published viral clones and from other ImmuneACCESS disease sequences. Using fastp trimming at Q25 and MiXCR clonotype assembly, TCRdb reanalyzed the public sequencing data and kept in-frame beta chains. Rows with one shared CDR3 protein collapse into an entry with the most common genes and DNA. None of the V and J calls come from the authors' own analysis; TCRdb made them. This sample is represented by about 190,000 distinct CDR3 sequences; approximately 95% of them were singletons. 0.09% to 0.1% of the sample lies in the top ten.

General conclusions and limits of the study: The number of individuals in the TCR sequencing and HLA analysis was recognized as being relatively small. No clonal expansion was detected in the CD4+ T cell repertoire of Susac syndrome patients.

The source is a human donor with Susac syndrome. The rearranged segments are TRBV11-2 and TRBJ1-5, with the D gene not confidently named. The specimen sequenced was CD4+ T cells from PBMCs. The DNA is TGTGCCAGCAGCTTAGACGCCGGGAGCCCCTGGGTAGCATTT. This gives the protein CASSLDAGSPWVAF.